A selection of T cell receptor beta chains follows, all from one sample in a study of blood T cells in healthy people across ages. Using its own MiXCR run on the 5' RACE reads, TCRdb lists one record per CDR3 protein. The repertoire holds roughly 800,000 distinct CDR3 sequences, with 58% as singletons. The sequencing sample was made of blood. Every receptor here comes from a man aged 30 to 39 in good health. CDR3s include the opening cysteine and the closing phenylalanine or tryptophan. Fields, in order: J gene, clone size, V gene, D gene, CDR3 length, CDR3 protein, CDR3 DNA. The D gene is left open where the match is weak. For some rows the clone size is stated as once, few or many, or as a class when expanded; others skip it.

J: TRBJ1-2
size: -
V: TRBV18
D: TRBD1
length: 14
CDR3: CASSPGRDRGGYTF
DNA: TGTGCCAGCTCCCCAGGCCGGGACAGGGGAGGCTACACCTTC

J: TRBJ2-3
size: -
V: TRBV4-2
D: TRBD2
length: 17
CDR3: CASSQGGLAEFTDTQYF
DNA: TGTGCCAGCAGCCAGGGGGGACTAGCGGAGTTCACAGATACGCAGTATTTT

J: TRBJ1-2
size: -
V: TRBV20-1
D: -
length: 11
CDR3: CSAGSRGTYTF
DNA: TGCAGTGCAGGTTCCCGAGGGACCTACACCTTC

J: TRBJ2-1
size: -
V: TRBV7-7
D: -
length: 12
CDR3: CASGGFQGEQFF
DNA: TGTGCCAGCGGCGGCTTCCAGGGTGAGCAGTTCTTC

J: TRBJ1-5
size: -
V: TRBV6-1
D: -
length: 14
CDR3: CASSESGATDPQHF
DNA: TGTGCCAGCAGTGAATCCGGGGCGACGGACCCCCAGCATTTT

J: TRBJ2-7
size: few
V: TRBV29-1
D: -
length: 13
CDR3: CSVGSGKTYEQYF
DNA: TGCAGCGTTGGCTCAGGAAAAACCTACGAGCAGTACTTC

J: TRBJ2-4
size: -
V: TRBV5-1
D: TRBD2
length: 16
CDR3: CASSLGALAGVGEQYF
DNA: TGCGCCAGCAGCTTAGGAGCACTAGCGGGAGTGGGTGAGCAGTACTTC

J: TRBJ2-7
size: -
V: TRBV28
D: -
length: 12
CDR3: CATRVRANEQYF
DNA: TGTGCCACCCGCGTCAGGGCCAACGAGCAGTACTTC

J: TRBJ2-5
size: -
V: TRBV11-2
D: -
length: 15
CDR3: CASSPHQGIPETQYF
DNA: TGTGCCAGCAGCCCCCATCAGGGGATCCCAGAGACCCAGTACTTC

J: TRBJ1-2
size: -
V: TRBV6-5
D: -
length: 15
CDR3: CASSYSGPEFGGYTF
DNA: TGTGCCAGCAGTTACTCGGGGCCTGAGTTCGGGGGCTACACCTTC

J: TRBJ2-5
size: few
V: TRBV20-1
D: -
length: 14
CDR3: CSARPQRGRETQYF
DNA: TGCAGTGCTAGGCCACAGAGAGGGCGGGAGACCCAGTACTTC

J: TRBJ2-7
size: few
V: TRBV4-3
D: TRBD2
length: 15
CDR3: CASTPGLASSYEQYF
DNA: TGCGCCAGCACCCCGGGACTAGCGTCATCCTACGAGCAGTACTTC

J: TRBJ2-4
size: once
V: TRBV9
D: -
length: 14
CDR3: CASSVGGTPHIQYF
DNA: TGTGCCAGCAGCGTTGGCGGGACGCCGCACATTCAGTACTTC

J: TRBJ2-3
size: -
V: TRBV5-1
D: -
length: 14
CDR3: CASSFAASTDTQYF
DNA: TGCGCCAGCAGCTTCGCGGCTAGCACAGATACGCAGTATTTT

J: TRBJ2-1
size: once
V: TRBV5-1
D: -
length: 14
CDR3: CASSPRGSRREQFF
DNA: TGCGCCAGCAGCCCGCGGGGCAGCAGGCGTGAGCAGTTCTTC

J: TRBJ2-3
size: -
V: TRBV7-6
D: -
length: 18
CDR3: CASSWRGKHGASTDTQYF
DNA: TGTGCCAGCAGCTGGAGGGGAAAGCACGGGGCAAGCACAGATACGCAGTATTTT

J: TRBJ2-7
size: -
V: TRBV2
D: TRBD1
length: 14
CDR3: CASKSDRQGYEQYF
DNA: TGTGCCAGCAAATCGGACAGGCAAGGCTACGAGCAGTACTTC

J: TRBJ1-1
size: -
V: TRBV4-2
D: -
length: 16
CDR3: CASSLGMAGMNTEAFF
DNA: TGTGCCAGCAGCCTCGGTATGGCAGGTATGAACACTGAAGCTTTCTTT

J: TRBJ2-1
size: few
V: TRBV29-1
D: TRBD2
length: 12
CDR3: CSVARERNEQFF
DNA: TGCAGCGTTGCGCGGGAGAGGAATGAGCAGTTCTTC

J: TRBJ2-7
size: -
V: TRBV14
D: -
length: 14
CDR3: CASSPSRSSYEQYF
DNA: TGTGCCAGCAGCCCATCCAGGTCCTCCTACGAGCAGTACTTC

J: TRBJ1-2
size: -
V: TRBV7-2
D: TRBD1
length: 12
CDR3: CASSLQDREYTF
DNA: TGTGCCAGCAGCCTACAGGACAGGGAGTACACCTTC

J: TRBJ1-1
size: few
V: TRBV7-9
D: -
length: 14
CDR3: CASSLGQENTEAFF
DNA: TGTGCCAGCAGCTTAGGTCAAGAGAACACTGAAGCTTTCTTT

J: TRBJ2-7
size: -
V: TRBV5-5
D: -
length: 14
CDR3: CASSLMDKPYEQYF
DNA: TGTGCCAGCAGCTTGATGGACAAACCATACGAGCAGTACTTC

J: TRBJ2-1
size: -
V: TRBV4-2
D: TRBD2
length: 14
CDR3: CASSQDLRGAEQFF
DNA: TGTGCCAGCAGCCAAGATCTGCGGGGGGCTGAGCAGTTCTTC

J: TRBJ1-6
size: few
V: TRBV7-2
D: -
length: 12
CDR3: CASSPQQPPLHF
DNA: TGTGCCAGCAGCCCCCAACAACCACCCCTCCACTTT

J: TRBJ1-2
size: -
V: TRBV20-1
D: -
length: 14
CDR3: CSARGGRAPNGYTF
DNA: TGCAGTGCTCGGGGGGGGCGGGCTCCTAATGGCTACACCTTC

J: TRBJ1-2
size: -
V: TRBV5-1
D: -
length: 14
CDR3: CASSLEGQGDGYTF
DNA: TGCGCCAGCAGCTTGGAGGGCCAGGGCGATGGCTACACCTTC

J: TRBJ2-1
size: -
V: TRBV12-3/TRBV12-4
D: -
length: 14
CDR3: CASSPNLARGEQFF
DNA: TGTGCCAGCAGTCCGAACCTTGCCAGGGGTGAGCAGTTCTTC

J: TRBJ1-2
size: -
V: TRBV7-9
D: -
length: 14
CDR3: CASSLGGTDYGYTF
DNA: TGTGCCAGCAGCCTAGGGGGGACGGACTATGGCTACACCTTC

J: TRBJ1-5
size: -
V: TRBV5-1
D: -
length: 13
CDR3: CASSFGSPQPQHF
DNA: TGCGCCAGCAGCTTCGGGTCCCCTCAGCCCCAGCATTTT

J: TRBJ1-1
size: few
V: TRBV29-1
D: -
length: 14
CDR3: CSVKAQTVNTEAFF
DNA: TGCAGCGTGAAGGCCCAGACAGTGAACACTGAAGCTTTCTTT

J: TRBJ2-5
size: few
V: TRBV11-1
D: TRBD2
length: 15
CDR3: CASSSPGGRWKEQYF
DNA: TGTGCCAGCAGCTCGCCGGGGGGGCGTTGGAAAGAGCAGTACTTC

J: TRBJ2-7
size: -
V: TRBV20-1
D: -
length: 13
CDR3: CSARREMVYEQYF
DNA: TGCAGTGCTAGAAGGGAAATGGTCTACGAGCAGTACTTC

J: TRBJ2-5
size: once
V: TRBV21-1
D: -
length: 13
CDR3: CASVRRSVETQYF
DNA: TGTGCCAGCGTGAGGAGGTCCGTAGAGACCCAGTACTTC

J: TRBJ2-3
size: -
V: TRBV2
D: TRBD2
length: 13
CDR3: CASSSSGPDTQYF
DNA: TGTGCCAGCAGTTCTAGCGGCCCGGATACGCAGTATTTT

J: TRBJ2-4
size: -
V: TRBV10-2
D: -
length: 15
CDR3: CASSEQGGAVNIQYF
DNA: TGCGCCAGCAGTGAGCAGGGGGGGGCCGTGAACATTCAGTACTTC

J: TRBJ2-7
size: -
V: TRBV7-9
D: TRBD1
length: 14
CDR3: CASSDDREDYEQYF
DNA: TGTGCCAGCAGCGACGACAGGGAAGACTACGAGCAGTACTTC

J: TRBJ2-7
size: few
V: TRBV10-3
D: -
length: 15
CDR3: CAIRGERGMSDEQYF
DNA: TGTGCCATCAGGGGGGAGAGGGGGATGTCGGACGAGCAGTACTTC

J: TRBJ2-2
size: few
V: TRBV4-3
D: -
length: 14
CDR3: CASSQGQNTGELFF
DNA: TGCGCCAGCAGCCAGGGACAGAACACCGGGGAGCTGTTTTTT

J: TRBJ2-1
size: once
V: TRBV7-2
D: -
length: 15
CDR3: CASSGDGGSHNEQFF
DNA: TGTGCCAGCTCTGGGGACGGGGGTTCCCACAATGAGCAGTTCTTC

J: TRBJ2-1
size: few
V: TRBV7-2
D: -
length: 11
CDR3: CASRLYNEQFF
DNA: TGTGCCAGCAGATTATACAATGAGCAGTTCTTC

J: TRBJ2-1
size: -
V: TRBV20-1
D: -
length: 13
CDR3: CSAKGQSRREQFF
DNA: TGCAGTGCTAAGGGACAAAGTAGGAGGGAGCAGTTCTTC

J: TRBJ1-2
size: -
V: TRBV25-1
D: -
length: 13
CDR3: CASSGFDEYGYTF
DNA: TGTGCCAGCAGTGGATTTGATGAGTATGGCTACACCTTC

J: TRBJ2-1
size: many
V: TRBV7-9
D: TRBD2
length: 15
CDR3: CASSPPSGTYNEQFF
DNA: TGTGCCAGCAGCCCACCTAGCGGGACCTACAATGAGCAGTTCTTC

J: TRBJ2-3
size: -
V: TRBV20-1
D: -
length: 14
CDR3: CSAPRDIRTDTQYF
DNA: TGCAGTGCTCCGCGGGACATACGCACAGATACGCAGTATTTT

J: TRBJ2-7
size: -
V: TRBV7-2
D: TRBD2
length: 15
CDR3: CASRSRTSGGYEQYF
DNA: TGTGCCAGCAGATCGAGGACTAGCGGGGGCTACGAGCAGTACTTC

J: TRBJ2-1
size: -
V: TRBV7-8
D: TRBD2
length: 14
CDR3: CASSPSGRRNEQFF
DNA: TGTGCCAGCAGCCCGAGCGGGAGACGGAATGAGCAGTTCTTC

J: TRBJ2-7
size: -
V: TRBV28
D: -
length: 12
CDR3: CASNGQPYEQYF
DNA: TGTGCCAGCAACGGACAACCCTACGAGCAGTACTTC

J: TRBJ2-1
size: -
V: TRBV7-9
D: TRBD2
length: 15
CDR3: CASRAGLAGNNEQFF
DNA: TGTGCCAGCAGAGCGGGACTAGCGGGGAACAATGAGCAGTTCTTC

J: TRBJ2-3
size: -
V: TRBV13
D: -
length: 16
CDR3: CASSEQAATSTDTQYF
DNA: TGTGCCAGCAGCGAACAGGCGGCCACTAGCACAGATACGCAGTATTTT

J: TRBJ2-7
size: few
V: TRBV7-9
D: TRBD1
length: 16
CDR3: CASSLVRMTGSDEQYF
DNA: TGTGCCAGCAGCTTAGTTCGTATGACAGGGTCCGACGAGCAGTACTTC

J: TRBJ2-7
size: -
V: TRBV4-2
D: -
length: 16
CDR3: CASSQVVDLPSYEQYF
DNA: TGTGCCAGCAGCCAGGTGGTAGACCTACCCTCCTACGAGCAGTACTTC

J: TRBJ1-2
size: -
V: TRBV10-2
D: -
length: 13
CDR3: CASSESAVNGYTF
DNA: TGCGCCAGCAGTGAGTCGGCAGTTAATGGCTACACCTTC

J: TRBJ2-3
size: -
V: TRBV7-9
D: -
length: 17
CDR3: CASSPGVRGAQSDTQYF
DNA: TGTGCCAGCAGCCCGGGCGTGAGGGGGGCGCAGTCAGATACGCAGTATTTT